The entry that follows covers one T cell receptor (beta chain) sequence. MiXCR, applied by TCRdb to the RT-PCR reads, yields one record per CDR3 protein. The data show fewer than 800,000 distinct CDR3 sequences, with approximately 15% seen just once and roughly 3.9% held by the top ten. This CDR3 comprises 15 residues. Germline V gene sequence: CDR1 DFQATT, CDR2 SNEGSKA (reference sequence). V dropped 0 bases and J dropped 4; count of bases not matched to a gene: 7. This sequence was found in a female donor in good health, serving as a healthy control. The sequenced sample consisted of memory CD4+ T cells from blood. The chain links TRBV20-1 to TRBJ2-3; 7 bases are shared with TRBD1. The CDR3 region has the DNA TGCAGTGCTAGAGAGGGGGCGACAGGGCCAGATACGCAGTATTTT. Encoded protein: CSAREGATGPDTQYF.